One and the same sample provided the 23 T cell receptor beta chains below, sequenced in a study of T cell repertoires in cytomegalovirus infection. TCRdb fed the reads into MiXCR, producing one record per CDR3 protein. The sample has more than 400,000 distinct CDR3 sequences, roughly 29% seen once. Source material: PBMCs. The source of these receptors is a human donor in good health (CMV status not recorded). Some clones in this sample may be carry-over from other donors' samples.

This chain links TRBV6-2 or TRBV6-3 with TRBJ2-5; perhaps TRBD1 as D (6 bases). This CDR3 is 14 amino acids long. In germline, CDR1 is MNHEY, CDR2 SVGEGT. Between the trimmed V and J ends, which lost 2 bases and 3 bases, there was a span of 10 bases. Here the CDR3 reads CASSYATGKETQYF. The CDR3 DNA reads TGTGCCAGCAGTTACGCGACAGGAAAAGAGACCCAGTACTTC.

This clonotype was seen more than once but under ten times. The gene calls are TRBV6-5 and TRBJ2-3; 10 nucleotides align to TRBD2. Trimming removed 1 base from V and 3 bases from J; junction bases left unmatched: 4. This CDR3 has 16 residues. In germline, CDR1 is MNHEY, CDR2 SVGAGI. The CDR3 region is CASSYLLAGATDTQYF. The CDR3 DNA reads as TGTGCCAGCAGTTACTTGCTAGCGGGGGCAACAGATACGCAGTATTTT.

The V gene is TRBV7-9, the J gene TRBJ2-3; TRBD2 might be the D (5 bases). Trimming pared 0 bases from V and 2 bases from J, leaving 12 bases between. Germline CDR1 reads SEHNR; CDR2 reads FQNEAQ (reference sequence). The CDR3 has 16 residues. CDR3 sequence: CASSLAVGLSTDTQYF. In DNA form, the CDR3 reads TGTGCCAGCAGCTTAGCGGTCGGACTCTCCACAGATACGCAGTATTTT.

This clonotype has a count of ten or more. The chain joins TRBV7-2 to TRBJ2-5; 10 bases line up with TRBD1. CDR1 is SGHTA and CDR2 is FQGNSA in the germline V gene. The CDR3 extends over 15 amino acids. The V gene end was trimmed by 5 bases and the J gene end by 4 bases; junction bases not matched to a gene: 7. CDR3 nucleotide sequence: TGTGCCAGCAGCCCGGACAGGGGGGCATCAGAGACCCAGTACTTC. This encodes CASSPDRGASETQYF.

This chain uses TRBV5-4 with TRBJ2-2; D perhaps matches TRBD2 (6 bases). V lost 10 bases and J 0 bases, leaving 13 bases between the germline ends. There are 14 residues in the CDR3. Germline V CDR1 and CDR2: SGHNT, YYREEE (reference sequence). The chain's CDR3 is CAGGAVSNTGELFF. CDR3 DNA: TGTGCCGGAGGGGCGGTTTCGAACACCGGGGAGCTGTTTTTT.

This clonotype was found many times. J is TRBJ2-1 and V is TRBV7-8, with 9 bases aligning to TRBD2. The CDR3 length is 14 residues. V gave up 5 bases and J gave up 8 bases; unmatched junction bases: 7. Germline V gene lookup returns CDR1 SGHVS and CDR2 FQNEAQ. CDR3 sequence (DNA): TGTGCCAGCAGCCCGCGGGAGGGCCACCATGAGCAGTTCTTC. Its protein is CASSPREGHHEQFF. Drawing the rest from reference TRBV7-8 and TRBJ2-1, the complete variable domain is GAGVSQSPRYKVAKRGQDVALRCDPISGHVSLFWYQQALGQGPEFLTYFQNEAQLDKSGLPSDRFFAERPEGSVSTLKIQRTQQEDSAVYLCASSPREGHHEQFFGPGTRLTVL.

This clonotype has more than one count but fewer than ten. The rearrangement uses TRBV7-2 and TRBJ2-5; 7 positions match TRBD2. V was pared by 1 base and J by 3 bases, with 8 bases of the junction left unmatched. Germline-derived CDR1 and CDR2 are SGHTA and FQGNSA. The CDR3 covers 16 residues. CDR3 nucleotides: TGTGCCAGCAGCTTAGGGACTAGGGGTGAGAAAGAGACCCAGTACTTC. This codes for CASSLGTRGEKETQYF.

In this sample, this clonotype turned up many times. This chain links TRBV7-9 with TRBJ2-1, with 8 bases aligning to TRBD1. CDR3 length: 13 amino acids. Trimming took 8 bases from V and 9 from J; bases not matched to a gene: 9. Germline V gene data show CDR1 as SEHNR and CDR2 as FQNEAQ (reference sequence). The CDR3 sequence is CASGDRLGSEQFF. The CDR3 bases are TGTGCCAGCGGGGACAGGCTAGGGAGTGAGCAGTTCTTC.

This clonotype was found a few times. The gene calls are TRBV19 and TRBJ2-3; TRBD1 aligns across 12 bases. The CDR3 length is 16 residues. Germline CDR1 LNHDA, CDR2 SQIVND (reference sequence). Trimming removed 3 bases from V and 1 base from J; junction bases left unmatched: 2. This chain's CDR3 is CASSIGTGGGTDTQYF. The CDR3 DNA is TGTGCCAGTAGTATCGGGACAGGGGGCGGCACAGATACGCAGTATTTT.

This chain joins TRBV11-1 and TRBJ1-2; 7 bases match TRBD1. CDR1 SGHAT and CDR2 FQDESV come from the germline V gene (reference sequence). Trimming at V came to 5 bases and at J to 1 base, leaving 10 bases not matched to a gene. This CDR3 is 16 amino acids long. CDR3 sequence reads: CASSRGWGQYNYGYTF. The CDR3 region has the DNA TGTGCCAGCAGCCGAGGATGGGGACAGTATAACTATGGCTACACCTTC.

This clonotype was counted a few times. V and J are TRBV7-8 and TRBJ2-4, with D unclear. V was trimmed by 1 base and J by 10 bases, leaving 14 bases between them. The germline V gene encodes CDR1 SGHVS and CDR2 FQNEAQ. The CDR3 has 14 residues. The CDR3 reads CASSLVGILGIQYF. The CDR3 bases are TGTGCCAGCAGCTTAGTAGGGATCCTTGGGATTCAGTACTTC.

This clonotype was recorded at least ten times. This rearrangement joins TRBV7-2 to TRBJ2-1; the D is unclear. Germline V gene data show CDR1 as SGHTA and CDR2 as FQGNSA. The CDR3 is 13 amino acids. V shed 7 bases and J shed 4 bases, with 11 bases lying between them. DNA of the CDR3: TGTGCCAGCACCTCGGGCAGGTACAATGAGCAGTTCTTC. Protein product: CASTSGRYNEQFF.

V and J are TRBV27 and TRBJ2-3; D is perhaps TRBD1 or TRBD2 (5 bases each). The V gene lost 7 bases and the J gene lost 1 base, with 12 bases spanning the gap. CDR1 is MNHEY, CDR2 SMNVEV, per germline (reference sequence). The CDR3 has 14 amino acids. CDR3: CASKRTGRTDTQYF. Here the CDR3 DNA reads TGTGCCAGCAAGAGAACGGGGCGCACAGATACGCAGTATTTT.

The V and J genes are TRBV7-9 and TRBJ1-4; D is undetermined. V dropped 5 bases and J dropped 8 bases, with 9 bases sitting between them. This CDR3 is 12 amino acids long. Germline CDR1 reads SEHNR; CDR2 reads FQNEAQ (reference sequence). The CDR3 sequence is CASSPQSEKLFF. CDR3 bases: TGTGCCAGCAGCCCCCAGTCGGAAAAACTGTTTTTT.

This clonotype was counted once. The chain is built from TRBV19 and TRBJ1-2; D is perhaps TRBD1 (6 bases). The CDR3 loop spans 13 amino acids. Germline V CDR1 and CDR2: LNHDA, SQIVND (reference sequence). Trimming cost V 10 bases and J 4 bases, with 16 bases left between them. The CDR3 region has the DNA TGTGCCACCCGGACAGAGACTACCTATGGCTACACCTTC. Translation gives CATRTETTYGYTF.

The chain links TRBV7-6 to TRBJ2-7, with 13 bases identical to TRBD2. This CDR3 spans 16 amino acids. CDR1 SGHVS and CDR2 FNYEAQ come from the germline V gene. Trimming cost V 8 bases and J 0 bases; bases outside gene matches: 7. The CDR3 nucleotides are TGTGCCAGCTCGTTACTAGCGGGAGGGCCCTCCTACGAGCAGTACTTC. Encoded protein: CASSLLAGGPSYEQYF.

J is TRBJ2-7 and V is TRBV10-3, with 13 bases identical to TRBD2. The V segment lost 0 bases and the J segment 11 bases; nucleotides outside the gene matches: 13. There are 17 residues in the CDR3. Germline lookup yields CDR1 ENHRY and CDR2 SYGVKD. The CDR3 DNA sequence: TGTGCCATCAGTGAGTCGAAGTTTAGGACTAGCGGGAGAAAAAAGTACTTC. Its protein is CAISESKFRTSGRKKYF.

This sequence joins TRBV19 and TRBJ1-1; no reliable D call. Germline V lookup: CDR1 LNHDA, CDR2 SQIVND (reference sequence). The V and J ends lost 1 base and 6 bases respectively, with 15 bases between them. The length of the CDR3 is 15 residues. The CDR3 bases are TGTGCCAGTAGTATAGGGGATATTAGGACCGCTGAAGCTTTCTTT. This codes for CASSIGDIRTAEAFF.

The CDR3 sequence is CASSFGGAPEQYV. CDR3 in DNA: TGTGCCAGCAGCTTCGGGGGGGCGCCCGAGCAGTACGTC. The chain joins TRBV5-4 to TRBJ2-7, with 8 bases fitting TRBD2. Germline V gives CDR1 SGHNT, CDR2 YYREEE (reference sequence). The CDR3 length is 13 residues. V lost 2 bases and J lost 6; bases outside the gene matches: 4.

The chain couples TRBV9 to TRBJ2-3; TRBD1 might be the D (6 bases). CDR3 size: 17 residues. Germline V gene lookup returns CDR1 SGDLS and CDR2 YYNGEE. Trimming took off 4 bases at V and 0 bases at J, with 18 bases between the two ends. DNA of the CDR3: TGTGCCAGCAGCCCGGACCTGACAGGATCTAGCACAGATACGCAGTATTTT. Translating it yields CASSPDLTGSSTDTQYF. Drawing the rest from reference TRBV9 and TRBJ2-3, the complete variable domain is DSGVTQTPKHLITATGQRVTLRCSPRSGDLSVYWYQQSLDQGLQFLIQYYNGEERAKGNILERFSAQQFPDLHSELNLSSLELGDSALYFCASSPDLTGSSTDTQYFGPGTRLTVL.

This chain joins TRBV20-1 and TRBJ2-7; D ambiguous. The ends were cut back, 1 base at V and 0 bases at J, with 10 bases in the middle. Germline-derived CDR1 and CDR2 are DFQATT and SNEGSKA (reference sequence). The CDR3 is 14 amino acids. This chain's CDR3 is CSARARTASYEQYV. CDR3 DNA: TGCAGTGCTAGAGCCCGGACGGCCTCCTACGAGCAGTACGTC.

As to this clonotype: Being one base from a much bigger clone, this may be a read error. DNA of the CDR3: TGTGCCAGCAGTTTAGGCGTAGATCCAAGCACAGATACGCAGTATTTT. Encoded protein: CASSLGVDPSTDTQYF. This chain joins TRBV12-3 or TRBV12-4 and TRBJ2-3, with no clear D. The CDR3 has 16 amino acids. The V gene lost 1 base and the J gene lost 0 bases, with 11 bases spanning the gap.

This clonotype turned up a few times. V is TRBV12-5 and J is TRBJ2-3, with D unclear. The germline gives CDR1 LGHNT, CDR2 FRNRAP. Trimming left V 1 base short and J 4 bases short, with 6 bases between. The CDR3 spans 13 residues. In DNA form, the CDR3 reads TGTGCTAGTGGTTTGGGACTTGCAGATACGCAGTATTTT. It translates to CASGLGLADTQYF.